This is a list of T cell receptor beta chains from one sample in a study of cytomegalovirus exposure and HLA in healthy donors. Sequencing was performed with immunoSEQ multiplex PCR; in TCRdb, only in-frame clones are kept and a portion is missing. The table has about 43,000 clones, roughly 64% seen once. The source material was PBMCs. These receptors came from a man aged 55 to 70 in good health and CMV-seropositive. The CDR3 runs from the conserved cysteine through the conserved F or W. A D gene is named only where the DNA matches it firmly. Clone size is shown for a subset of rows, as once, few, many or a class of expanded clone.

J	size	D	length	V	CDR3	DNA
TRBJ2-7	NA	NA	15	TRBV27	CASRQTGAGAYEQYF	TGTGCCAGCAGACAGACGGGAGCCGGGGCGTACGAGCAGTACTTC
TRBJ2-2	NA	TRBD1	17	TRBV15	CATSRPDRGILSGELFF	TGTGCCACCAGCAGACCCGACAGGGGGATATTGTCCGGGGAGCTGTTTTTT
TRBJ1-3	NA	NA	14	TRBV6-1	CASSGGSSGNTIYF	TGTGCCAGCAGTGGGGGCTCCTCTGGAAACACCATATATTTT
TRBJ2-2	NA	TRBD2	16	TRBV4-1	CASSQGPGGRSGELFF	TGCGCCAGCAGCCAAGGACCGGGAGGGCGGAGCGGGGAGCTGTTTTTT
TRBJ2-1	NA	NA	18	TRBV21-1	CASSKALCIGGAYNEQFF	TGTGCCAGCAGCAAAGCGCTTTGTATAGGCGGGGCCTACAATGAGCAGTTCTTC
TRBJ2-1	NA	TRBD2	15	TRBV2	CASSPGPGLYNEQFF	TGTGCCAGCAGTCCCGGACCGGGACTATACAATGAGCAGTTCTTC
TRBJ2-5	few	TRBD2	15	TRBV2	CASIRTSGIQETQYF	TGTGCCAGCATCAGGACTAGCGGGATCCAAGAGACCCAGTACTTC
TRBJ1-4	few	NA	15	TRBV28	CASSRWAATNEKLFF	TGTGCCAGCAGTCGGTGGGCAGCAACTAATGAAAAACTGTTTTTT
TRBJ2-5	NA	NA	12	TRBV15	CATTDSQETQYF	TGTGCCACCACGGACTCTCAAGAGACCCAGTACTTC
TRBJ2-1	few	TRBD2	16	TRBV11-2	CASSLRTSGPVNEQFF	TGTGCCAGCAGCTTAAGGACTAGCGGACCTGTCAATGAGCAGTTCTTC
TRBJ2-1	NA	TRBD2	15	TRBV11-3	CASSRGTSGKNEQFF	TGTGCCAGCAGCCGCGGGACTAGCGGGAAAAATGAGCAGTTCTTC
TRBJ2-3	NA	TRBD2	15	TRBV5-1	CASSSFSGTADTQYF	TGCGCCAGCAGCTCATTTAGCGGGACCGCAGATACGCAGTATTTT
TRBJ2-4	NA	TRBD1	15	TRBV18	CASSQGQGGLNIQYF	TGTGCCAGCTCACAGGGACAGGGAGGATTAAACATTCAGTACTTC
TRBJ1-2	NA	NA	11	TRBV30	CAWTEAYGYTF	TGTGCCTGGACAGAGGCCTATGGCTACACCTTC
TRBJ2-3	few	TRBD2	14	TRBV4-1	CASSQAGERDTQYF	TGCGCCAGCAGCCAGGCGGGAGAAAGAGATACGCAGTATTTT
TRBJ2-1	NA	NA	14	TRBV29-1	CSVAWPLEGNEQFF	TGCAGCGTTGCATGGCCCCTCGAGGGAAATGAGCAGTTCTTC
TRBJ1-5	NA	NA	14	TRBV19	CASSKGFSNQPQHF	TGTGCCAGTAGCAAGGGGTTTAGCAATCAGCCCCAGCATTTT
TRBJ1-5	NA	TRBD1	13	TRBV30	CAFRDSLNQPQHF	TGTGCCTTCCGGGACAGCCTCAATCAGCCCCAGCATTTT
TRBJ2-7	NA	TRBD2	14	TRBV5-4	CASSPSGESYEQYF	TGTGCCAGCAGCCCTAGCGGGGAGTCCTACGAGCAGTACTTC
TRBJ2-2	NA	NA	13	TRBV6-6	CACGTTNTGELFF	TGTGCCTGCGGGACCACGAACACCGGGGAGCTGTTTTTT
TRBJ1-3	few	TRBD1	16	TRBV7-3	CASSAGQFGSGNTIYF	TGTGCCAGCAGCGCGGGACAGTTCGGGTCTGGAAACACCATATATTTT
TRBJ1-4	NA	NA	14	TRBV7-9	CASSPTVTNEKLFF	TGTGCCAGCAGCCCGACAGTAACTAATGAAAAACTGTTTTTT
TRBJ1-2	NA	NA	12	TRBV6-5	CASRERANGYTF	TGTGCCAGCCGAGAGAGGGCCAATGGCTACACCTTC
TRBJ2-3	once	TRBD2	16	TRBV7-2	CASSLVASGFTDTQYF	TGTGCCAGCAGCTTAGTGGCTAGCGGATTCACCGATACGCAGTATTTT
TRBJ2-1	NA	NA	15	TRBV7-2	CASSLSRALYNEQFF	TGTGCCAGCAGCTTATCGCGTGCCTTGTACAATGAGCAGTTCTTC
TRBJ1-5	few	TRBD1	15	TRBV19	CASTTPGQGSQPQHF	TGTGCCAGTACCACCCCGGGACAGGGTAGTCAGCCCCAGCATTTT
TRBJ2-2	NA	NA	19	TRBV5-1	CASSLAPPAGLANTGELFF	TGCGCCAGCAGCTTGGCTCCCCCCGCAGGGCTGGCGAACACCGGGGAGCTGTTTTTT
TRBJ2-5	NA	TRBD2	15	TRBV7-2	CASSSSGRDWETQYF	TGTGCCAGCAGCTCTAGCGGGAGGGACTGGGAGACCCAGTACTTC
TRBJ2-1	NA	TRBD2	15	TRBV5-1	CASSRTSGNYNEQFF	TGCGCCAGCAGCCGCACTAGCGGGAACTACAATGAGCAGTTCTTC
TRBJ2-7	NA	TRBD1	12	TRBV29-1	CSVVGQGYEQYF	TGCAGCGTTGTGGGACAGGGGTACGAGCAGTACTTC
TRBJ2-5	NA	NA	15	TRBV18	CASSVQTGNQETQYF	TGTGCCAGCTCAGTCCAGACAGGCAACCAAGAGACCCAGTACTTC
TRBJ1-4	NA	NA	16	TRBV6-4	CASRKGGAATNEKLFF	TGTGCCAGCAGAAAAGGAGGGGCAGCAACTAATGAAAAACTGTTTTTT
TRBJ2-4	NA	TRBD2	16	TRBV28	CASSPVGGRAKNIQYF	TGTGCCAGCAGTCCTGTTGGCGGGAGGGCCAAAAACATTCAGTACTTC
TRBJ2-3	NA	TRBD2	15	TRBV7-2	CASSEGLAESDTQYF	TGTGCCAGCAGCGAAGGACTAGCGGAGTCAGATACGCAGTATTTT
TRBJ1-5	few	TRBD1	19	TRBV6-4	CASSDSFQDRGLSNQPQHF	TGTGCCAGCAGTGACTCGTTTCAGGACAGGGGGTTAAGCAATCAGCCCCAGCATTTT
TRBJ2-6	once	TRBD1	16	TRBV6-5	CASSSRRGHGANVLTF	TGTGCCAGCAGTTCACGCAGGGGGCATGGGGCCAACGTCCTGACTTTC
TRBJ2-7	few	TRBD2	16	TRBV4-3	CASSLGLAGVGYEQYF	TGCGCCAGCAGCCTAGGACTAGCGGGAGTAGGGTACGAGCAGTACTTC
TRBJ2-5	NA	NA	14	TRBV11-2	CASSLGYAGETQYF	TGTGCCAGCAGCTTAGGTTATGCCGGGGAGACCCAGTACTTC
TRBJ2-1	NA	TRBD2	15	TRBV6-5	CASSYRPAGVREQFF	TGTGCCAGCAGTTACCGGCCAGCGGGAGTGCGAGAGCAGTTCTTC
TRBJ2-7	NA	TRBD1	13	TRBV11-1	CASSFHRGYEQYF	TGTGCCAGCAGCTTTCACAGGGGTTACGAGCAGTACTTC
TRBJ2-7	NA	TRBD2	16	TRBV11-2	CASSLESGGGSYEQYF	TGTGCCAGCAGCTTAGAGTCGGGAGGGGGGTCCTACGAGCAGTACTTC
TRBJ2-1	few	NA	14	TRBV4-1	CASSQDSPSQYIFF	TGCGCCAGCAGCCAAGATTCCCCTAGCCAATACATATTCTTC
TRBJ2-2	NA	NA	14	TRBV28	CASSFRLAAGELFF	TGTGCCAGCAGTTTTCGCCTAGCTGCCGGGGAGCTGTTTTTT
TRBJ2-5	NA	NA	12	TRBV29-1	CSVVGHTETQYF	TGCAGCGTTGTGGGACACACCGAGACCCAGTACTTC
TRBJ1-2	NA	TRBD1	15	TRBV7-2	CASSLVQGTGYGYTF	TGTGCCAGCAGCTTAGTACAGGGGACCGGCTATGGCTACACCTTC
TRBJ2-1	NA	NA	15	TRBV14	CASSQGGSGGNEQFF	TGTGCCAGCAGCCAAGGCGGGTCCGGGGGCAATGAGCAGTTCTTC
TRBJ2-1	few	TRBD1	14	TRBV5-6	CASSFGTANNEQFF	TGTGCCAGCAGCTTTGGGACAGCTAACAATGAGCAGTTCTTC
TRBJ2-3	NA	NA	15	TRBV4-2	CASSQGQPTTDTQYF	TGTGCCAGCAGCCAAGGACAGCCTACCACAGATACGCAGTATTTT